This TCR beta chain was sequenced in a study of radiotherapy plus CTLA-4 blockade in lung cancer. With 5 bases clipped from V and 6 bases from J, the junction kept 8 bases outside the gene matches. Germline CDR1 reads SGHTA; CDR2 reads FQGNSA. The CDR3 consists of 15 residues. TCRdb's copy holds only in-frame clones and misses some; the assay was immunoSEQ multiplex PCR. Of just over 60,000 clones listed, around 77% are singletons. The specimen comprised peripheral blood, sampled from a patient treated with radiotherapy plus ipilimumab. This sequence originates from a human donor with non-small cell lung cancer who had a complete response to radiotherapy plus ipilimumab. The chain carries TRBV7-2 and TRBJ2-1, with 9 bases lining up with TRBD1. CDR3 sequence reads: CASSRGTGLSNEQFF. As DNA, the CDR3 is TGTGCCAGCAGCCGCGGGACAGGGCTTAGCAATGAGCAGTTCTTC.